Detailed here is one TCR beta chain. Here immunoSEQ multiplex PCR was the method, and the copy in TCRdb shows in-frame clones only, minus some. The table lists roughly 350,000 clones, around nine tenths of them singletons. These data belong to a study of blood T cell repertoires in COVID-19. Study-level background: In each case, the material was cDNA or gDNA derived from T cells, B-cell-depleted T cells, or PBMCs.

Germline V lookup: CDR1 LNHDA, CDR2 SQIVND (reference sequence). V was cut by 3 bases and J by 8 bases, with 10 bases left in between. This CDR3 comprises 12 residues. The origin of this receptor is a woman in her late teens or twenties who had recovered from COVID-19. Sequencing used peripheral blood. The chain has TRBV19 and TRBJ1-2; tentative D call: TRBD1 (5 bases). CDR3 loop: CASSIVGGGYTF. CDR3 DNA sequence: TGTGCCAGTAGTATCGTCGGGGGGGGCTACACCTTC.